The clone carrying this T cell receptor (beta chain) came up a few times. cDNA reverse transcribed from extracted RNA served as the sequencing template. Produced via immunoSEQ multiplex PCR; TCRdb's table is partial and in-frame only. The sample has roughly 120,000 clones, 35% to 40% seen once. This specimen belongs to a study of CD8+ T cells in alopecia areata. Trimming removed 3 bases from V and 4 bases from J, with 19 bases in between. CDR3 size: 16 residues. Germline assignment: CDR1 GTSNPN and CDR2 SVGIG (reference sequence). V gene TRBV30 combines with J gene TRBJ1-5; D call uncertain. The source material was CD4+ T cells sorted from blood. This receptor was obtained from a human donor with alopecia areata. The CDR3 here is CAWSYRRIIDNQPQHF. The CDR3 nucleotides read TGTGCCTGGAGCTACCGGCGAATCATAGATAATCAGCCCCAGCATTTT.